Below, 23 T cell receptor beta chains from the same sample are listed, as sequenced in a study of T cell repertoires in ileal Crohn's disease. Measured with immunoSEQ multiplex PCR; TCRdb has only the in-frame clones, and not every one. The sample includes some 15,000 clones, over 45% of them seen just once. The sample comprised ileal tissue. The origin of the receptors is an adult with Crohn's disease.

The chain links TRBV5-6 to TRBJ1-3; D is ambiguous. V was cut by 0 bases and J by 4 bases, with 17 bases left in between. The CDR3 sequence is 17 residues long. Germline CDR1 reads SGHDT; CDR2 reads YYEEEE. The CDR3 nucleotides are TGTGCCAGCAGCTTGGCCGGGAAGGTCCGGACCGGAAACACCATATATTTT. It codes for CASSLAGKVRTGNTIYF. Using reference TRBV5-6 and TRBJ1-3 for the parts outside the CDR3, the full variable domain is DAGVTQSPTHLIKTRGQQVTLRCSPKSGHDTVSWYQQALGQGPQFIFQYYEEEERQRGNFPDRFSGHQFPNYSSELNVNALLLGDSALYLCASSLAGKVRTGNTIYFGEGSWLTVV.

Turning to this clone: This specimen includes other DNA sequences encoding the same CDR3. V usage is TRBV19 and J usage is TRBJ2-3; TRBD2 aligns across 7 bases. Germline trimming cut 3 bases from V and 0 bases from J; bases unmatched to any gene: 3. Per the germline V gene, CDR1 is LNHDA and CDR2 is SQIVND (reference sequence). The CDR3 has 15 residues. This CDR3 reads CASSISGMSTDTQYF. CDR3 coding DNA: TGTGCCAGTAGTATCAGCGGGATGAGCACAGATACGCAGTATTTT. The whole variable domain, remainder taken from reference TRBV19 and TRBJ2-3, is DGGITQSPKYLFRKEGQNVTLSCEQNLNHDAMYWYRQDPGQGLRLIYYSQIVNDFQKGDIAEGYSVSREKKESFPLTVTSAQKNPTAFYLCASSISGMSTDTQYFGPGTRLTVL.

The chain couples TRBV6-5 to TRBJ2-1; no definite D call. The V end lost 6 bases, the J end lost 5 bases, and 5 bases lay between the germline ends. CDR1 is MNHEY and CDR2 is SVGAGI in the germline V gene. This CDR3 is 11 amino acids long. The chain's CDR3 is CASSLNNEQFF. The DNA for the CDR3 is TGTGCCAGCAGCCTAAACAATGAGCAGTTCTTC.

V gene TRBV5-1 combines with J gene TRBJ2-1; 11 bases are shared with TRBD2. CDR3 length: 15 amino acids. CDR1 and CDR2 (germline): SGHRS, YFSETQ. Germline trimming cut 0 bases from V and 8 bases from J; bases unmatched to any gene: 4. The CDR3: CASSLELAGVDEQFF. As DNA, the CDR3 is TGCGCCAGCAGCTTGGAACTAGCGGGAGTCGATGAGCAGTTCTTC.

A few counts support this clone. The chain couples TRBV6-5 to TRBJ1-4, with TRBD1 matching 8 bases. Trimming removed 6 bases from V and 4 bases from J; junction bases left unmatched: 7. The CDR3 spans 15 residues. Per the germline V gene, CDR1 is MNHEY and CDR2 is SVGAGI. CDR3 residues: CASSSPGQVNEKLFF. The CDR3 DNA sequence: TGTGCCAGCAGCTCGCCGGGACAGGTTAATGAAAAACTGTTTTTT.

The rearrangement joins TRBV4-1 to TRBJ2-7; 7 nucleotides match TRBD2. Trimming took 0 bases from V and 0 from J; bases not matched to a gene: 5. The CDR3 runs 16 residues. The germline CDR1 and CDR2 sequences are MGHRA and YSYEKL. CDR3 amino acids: CASSQDWRESSYEQYF. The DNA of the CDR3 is TGCGCCAGCAGCCAAGATTGGCGGGAGAGCTCCTACGAGCAGTACTTC.

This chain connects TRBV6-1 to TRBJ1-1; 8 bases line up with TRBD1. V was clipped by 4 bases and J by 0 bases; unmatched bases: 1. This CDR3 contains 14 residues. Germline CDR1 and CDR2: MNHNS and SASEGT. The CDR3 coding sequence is TGTGCCAGCAGTGTGGACAGGGTGAACACTGAAGCTTTCTTT. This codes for CASSVDRVNTEAFF.

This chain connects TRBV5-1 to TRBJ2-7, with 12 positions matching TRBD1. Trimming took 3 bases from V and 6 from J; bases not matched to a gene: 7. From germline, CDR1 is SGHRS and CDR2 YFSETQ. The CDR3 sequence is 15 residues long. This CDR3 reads CASSSGTGGFFEQYF. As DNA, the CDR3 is TGCGCCAGCAGCTCAGGGACAGGGGGCTTTTTCGAGCAGTACTTC. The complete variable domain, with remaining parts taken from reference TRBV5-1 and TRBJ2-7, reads KAGVTQTPRYLIKTRGQQVTLSCSPISGHRSVSWYQQTPGQGLQFLFEYFSETQRNKGNFPGRFSGRQFSNSRSEMNVSTLELGDSALYLCASSSGTGGFFEQYFGPGTRLTVT.

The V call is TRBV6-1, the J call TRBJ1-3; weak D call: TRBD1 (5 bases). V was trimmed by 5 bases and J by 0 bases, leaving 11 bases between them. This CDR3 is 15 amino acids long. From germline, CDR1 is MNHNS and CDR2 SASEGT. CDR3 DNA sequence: TGTGCCAGCAGTAAAGGACAAGTCTCTGGAAACACCATATATTTT. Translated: CASSKGQVSGNTIYF.

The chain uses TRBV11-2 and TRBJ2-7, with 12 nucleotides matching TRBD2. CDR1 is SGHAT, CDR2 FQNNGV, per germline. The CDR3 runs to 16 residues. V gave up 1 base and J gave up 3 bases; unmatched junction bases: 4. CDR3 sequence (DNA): TGTGCCAGCAGCTTAGGGGGACTAGCGGGCTACTACGAGCAGTACTTC. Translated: CASSLGGLAGYYEQYF. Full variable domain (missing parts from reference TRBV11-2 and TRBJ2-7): EAGVAQSPRYKIIEKRQSVAFWCNPISGHATLYWYQQILGQGPKLLIQFQNNGVVDDSQLPKDRFSAERLKGVDSTLKIQPAKLEDSAVYLCASSLGGLAGYYEQYFGPGTRLTVT.

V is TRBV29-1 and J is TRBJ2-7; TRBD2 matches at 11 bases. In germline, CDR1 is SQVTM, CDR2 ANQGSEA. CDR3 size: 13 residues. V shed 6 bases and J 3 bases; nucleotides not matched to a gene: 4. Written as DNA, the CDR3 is TGCAGCGTCCTCGGACTAGCGGGCTACGAGCAGTACTTC. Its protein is CSVLGLAGYEQYF.

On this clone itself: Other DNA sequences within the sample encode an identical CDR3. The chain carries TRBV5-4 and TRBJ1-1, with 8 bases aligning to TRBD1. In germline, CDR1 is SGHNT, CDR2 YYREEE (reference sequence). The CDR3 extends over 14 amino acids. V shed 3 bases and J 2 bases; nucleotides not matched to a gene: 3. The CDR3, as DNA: TGTGCCAGCAGCTGGGACAGGACAAACACTGAAGCTTTCTTT. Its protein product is CASSWDRTNTEAFF. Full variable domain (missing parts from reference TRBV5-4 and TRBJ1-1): ETGVTQSPTHLIKTRGQQVTLRCSSQSGHNTVSWYQQALGQGPQFIFQYYREEENGRGNFPPRFSGLQFPNYSSELNVNALELDDSALYLCASSWDRTNTEAFFGQGTRLTVV.

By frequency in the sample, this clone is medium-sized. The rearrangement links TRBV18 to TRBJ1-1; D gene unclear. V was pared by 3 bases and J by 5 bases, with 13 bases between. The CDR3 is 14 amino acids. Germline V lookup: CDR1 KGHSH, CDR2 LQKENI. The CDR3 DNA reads TGTGCCAGCTCACCGCAGGAAACGGGGACTGAAGCTTTCTTT. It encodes CASSPQETGTEAFF.

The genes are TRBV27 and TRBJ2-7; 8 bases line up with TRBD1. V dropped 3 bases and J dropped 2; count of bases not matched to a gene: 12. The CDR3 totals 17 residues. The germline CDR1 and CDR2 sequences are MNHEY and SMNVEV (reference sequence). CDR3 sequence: CASSLLTGGSRTYEQYF. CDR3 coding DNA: TGTGCCAGCAGTTTGTTAACAGGGGGAAGTAGGACCTACGAGCAGTACTTC.

The CDR3 here is CASSQDTEAFF. Here the CDR3 DNA reads TGTGCCAGCAGCCAAGATACAGAAGCTTTCTTT. The V gene is TRBV4-2, the J gene TRBJ1-1; D not certain. Germline V lookup: CDR1 LGHNA, CDR2 YNFKEQ. Trimming stripped 0 bases from V and 8 bases from J, with 4 bases between. The length of the CDR3 is 11 residues.

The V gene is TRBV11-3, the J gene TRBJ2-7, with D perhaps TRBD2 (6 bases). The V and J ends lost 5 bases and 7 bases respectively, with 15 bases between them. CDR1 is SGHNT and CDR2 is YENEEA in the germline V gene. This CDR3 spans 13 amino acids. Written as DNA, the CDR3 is TGTGCCAGCAGCCTCATTAGGGGAGGTGAGCAGTACTTC. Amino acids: CASSLIRGGEQYF.

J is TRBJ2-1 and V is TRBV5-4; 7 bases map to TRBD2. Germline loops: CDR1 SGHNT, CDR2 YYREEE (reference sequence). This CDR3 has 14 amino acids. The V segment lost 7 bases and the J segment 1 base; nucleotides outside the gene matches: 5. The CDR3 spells CASGASGSYNEQFF. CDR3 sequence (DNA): TGTGCCAGCGGCGCTAGCGGATCCTACAATGAGCAGTTCTTC.

CDR3: CASSFPSTEAFF. CDR3 DNA: TGCGCCAGCAGCTTCCCCAGCACTGAAGCTTTCTTT. V usage is TRBV5-1 and J usage is TRBJ1-1, with D unclear. The germline CDR1 and CDR2 sequences are SGHRS and YFSETQ. The CDR3 totals 12 residues. Trimming removed 2 bases at V and 4 bases at J, with 6 bases between.

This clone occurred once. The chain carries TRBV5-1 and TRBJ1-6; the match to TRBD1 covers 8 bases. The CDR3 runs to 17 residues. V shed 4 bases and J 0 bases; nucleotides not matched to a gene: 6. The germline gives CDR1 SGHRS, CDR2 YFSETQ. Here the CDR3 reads CASSQRGQGSYNSPLHF. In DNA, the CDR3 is TGCGCCAGCAGCCAACGTGGACAGGGCTCCTATAATTCACCCCTCCACTTT.

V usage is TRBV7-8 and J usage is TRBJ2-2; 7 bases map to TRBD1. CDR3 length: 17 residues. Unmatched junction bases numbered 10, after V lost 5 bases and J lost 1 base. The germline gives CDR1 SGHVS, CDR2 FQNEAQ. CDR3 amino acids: CASSPIRDSKNTGELFF. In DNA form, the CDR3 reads TGTGCCAGCAGCCCAATAAGGGACAGCAAGAACACCGGGGAGCTGTTTTTT.

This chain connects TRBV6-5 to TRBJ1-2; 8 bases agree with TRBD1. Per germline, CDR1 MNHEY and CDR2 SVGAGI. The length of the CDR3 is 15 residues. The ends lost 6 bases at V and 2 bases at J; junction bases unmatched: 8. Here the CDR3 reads CASRDPGTGNYGYTF. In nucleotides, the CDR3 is TGTGCCAGCAGAGACCCCGGGACAGGCAACTATGGCTACACCTTC.

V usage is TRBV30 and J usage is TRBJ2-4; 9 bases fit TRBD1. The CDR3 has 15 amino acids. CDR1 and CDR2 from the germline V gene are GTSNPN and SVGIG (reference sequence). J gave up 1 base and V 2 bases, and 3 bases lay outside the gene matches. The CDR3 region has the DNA TGTGCCTGGAGTAGTGACAGGGGGGCCAAAAACATTCAGTACTTC. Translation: CAWSSDRGAKNIQYF.

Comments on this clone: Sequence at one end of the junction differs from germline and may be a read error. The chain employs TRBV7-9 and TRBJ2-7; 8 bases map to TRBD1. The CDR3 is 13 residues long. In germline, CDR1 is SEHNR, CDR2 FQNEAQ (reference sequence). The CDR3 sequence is CASSLEGRGQESF. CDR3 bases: TGTGCCAGCAGCTTAGAAGGCCGGGGACAGGAGTCTTTC.